The 16 T cell receptor beta chains in this list originate from one sample, sequenced in a study of blood T cell repertoires in COVID-19. Clones were sequenced by immunoSEQ multiplex PCR, and TCRdb holds only the in-frame ones, with some missing. Here the sample spans some 330,000 clones, about 92% being singletons. Sample: PBMCs or T cells enriched from blood (not recorded which). These receptors were collected from a woman aged 25 to 39 who had recovered from COVID-19.

This clone has only a few counts. This chain joins TRBV25-1 and TRBJ2-6, with 9 bases identical to TRBD1. CDR1 is MGHDK, CDR2 SYGVNS, per germline. With V trimmed by 2 bases and J by 1 base, 6 bases remained unmatched. This CDR3 has 18 residues. This CDR3 reads CASSEHTGGSSGANVLTF. The CDR3 nucleotides read TGTGCCAGCAGTGAACATACAGGGGGCAGTTCTGGGGCCAACGTCCTGACTTTC.

This chain joins TRBV6-4 and TRBJ1-5; 8 bases fit TRBD1. Germline assignment: CDR1 MRHNA and CDR2 SNTAGT. The CDR3 is 15 residues long. The V and J ends lost 1 base and 5 bases, in that order; junction bases with no gene match: 4. The CDR3 region is CASSDLTQGDQPQHF. In DNA, the CDR3 is TGTGCCAGCAGTGACTTAACACAGGGGGATCAGCCCCAGCATTTT.

The chain has TRBV4-1 and TRBJ1-3, with 7 bases fitting TRBD1. The length of the CDR3 is 18 residues. V shed 2 bases, J shed 4 bases, and the junction held 14 bases outside the gene matches. CDR1 MGHRA and CDR2 YSYEKL come from the germline V gene. The CDR3 region has the DNA TGCGCCAGCAGCCAACCTAGGGGGCCCTATACGACGGGAAACACCATATATTTT. It yields the protein CASSQPRGPYTTGNTIYF.

In this sample, this clone turned up a few times. The V gene is TRBV4-1, the J gene TRBJ1-2; 7 nucleotides agree with TRBD1. After removal of 3 bases from V and 6 bases from J, the junction contained 7 bases not matched to a gene. This CDR3 has 14 residues. Germline V gives CDR1 MGHRA, CDR2 YSYEKL. DNA for the CDR3: TGCGCCAGCAGCCAGTGGCAGGGGGAGGATGGCTACACCTTC. Protein sequence: CASSQWQGEDGYTF.

The V call is TRBV28, the J call TRBJ1-2; D call uncertain. The CDR3 sequence is 14 residues long. V was cut by 3 bases and J by 8 bases, with 16 bases left in between. Germline V gene sequence: CDR1 MDHEN, CDR2 SYDVKM. DNA for the CDR3: TGTGCCAGCAGTTTTACGGAGGCCATCCTGGGCTACACCTTC. It yields the protein CASSFTEAILGYTF.

This clone was found a few times. CDR3 DNA sequence: TGTGCCAGCAGCTTAGTTGGGGCCCGGATGTTCTTC. Translation: CASSLVGARMFF. The chain joins TRBV11-3 to TRBJ2-1, with D possibly TRBD1 on 5 matching bases. The CDR3 loop spans 12 amino acids. Germline-derived CDR1 and CDR2 are SGHNT and YENEEA. V lost 1 base to trimming and J lost 15 bases, with 13 bases between them.

This chain links TRBV4-3 with TRBJ1-1; 10 positions match TRBD1. Germline CDR1 and CDR2: LGHNA and YSLEER. The CDR3 runs 15 residues. V shed 0 bases, J shed 11 bases, and the junction held 9 bases outside the gene matches. DNA for the CDR3: TGCGCCAGCAGCCAAGATTCGAGGACAGGGGGACGGGCTTTCTTT. It specifies CASSQDSRTGGRAFF.

The chain links TRBV29-1 to TRBJ1-2; D gene ambiguous. CDR1 is SQVTM, CDR2 ANQGSEA, per germline. The CDR3 extends over 12 amino acids. Trimming removed 2 bases at V and 1 base at J, with 5 bases between. The CDR3: CSVESVNYGYTF. The CDR3 DNA is TGCAGCGTTGAATCCGTTAACTATGGCTACACCTTC. The whole variable domain, filled in from reference TRBV29-1 and TRBJ1-2, reads SAVISQKPSRDICQRGTSLTIQCQVDSQVTMMFWYRQQPGQSLTLIATANQGSEATYESGFVIDKFPISRPNLTFSTLTVSNMSPEDSSIYLCSVESVNYGYTFGSGTRLTVV.

The CDR3 sequence: CASSSYRGDTQYF. CDR3 nucleotides: TGCGCCAGCAGCTCCTACAGGGGGGATACGCAGTATTTT. The rearrangement joins TRBV5-1 to TRBJ2-3; 8 bases line up with TRBD1. The trim removed 3 bases at V and 6 bases at J, leaving 3 bases unmatched. Per the germline V gene, CDR1 is SGHRS and CDR2 is YFSETQ. CDR3 size: 13 residues.

In this sample, this clone turned up once. One end of the junction fails to match germline, which may point to a read error. The V and J genes are TRBV7-7 and TRBJ2-5; 7 bases line up with TRBD1. Looked up from germline, CDR1 is SSHAT and CDR2 is FNYEAQ (reference sequence). This CDR3 region has 13 residues. As DNA, the CDR3 is TGTGCTAGCAGCCAGGGACAGAGCCTGATCCAGTACTTC. This translates into CASSQGQSLIQYF.

The chain recombines TRBV4-1 with TRBJ1-3, with 8 nucleotides matching TRBD1. V dropped 4 bases and J dropped 0; count of bases not matched to a gene: 5. The V gene's germline CDR1 is MGHRA and CDR2 YSYEKL. This CDR3 comprises 16 residues. The CDR3 DNA reads TGCGCCAGCAGCCCCGGGACAGGACTCTCTGGAAACACCATATATTTT. This sequence encodes CASSPGTGLSGNTIYF.

This clone was observed a handful of times. The CDR3 here is CATSRVPGTGNTIYF. CDR3 bases: TGTGCCACCAGCAGAGTACCGGGGACAGGAAACACCATATATTTT. V and J are TRBV15 and TRBJ1-3; D perhaps matches TRBD1 (6 bases). This CDR3 region has 15 residues. Trimming removed 1 base at V and 4 bases at J, with 11 bases between. Per germline, CDR1 LNHNV and CDR2 YYDKDF (reference sequence).

This chain joins TRBV2 and TRBJ1-2; D might be TRBD1 (5 bases). The CDR3 spans 14 residues. The V gene's germline CDR1 is SNHLY and CDR2 FYNNEI. Trimming cost V 7 bases and J 8 bases, with 20 bases left between them. The CDR3 loop is CASTEVMGHGGYTF. CDR3 bases: TGTGCCAGCACCGAAGTTATGGGGCATGGGGGCTACACCTTC. Combining the CDR3 with reference TRBV2 and TRBJ1-2 gives the whole variable domain EPEVTQTPSHQVTQMGQEVILRCVPISNHLYFYWYRQILGQKVEFLVSFYNNEISEKSEIFDDQFSVERPDGSNFTLKIRSTKLEDSAMYFCASTEVMGHGGYTFGSGTRLTVV.

The chain uses TRBV10-3 and TRBJ2-7; D is possibly TRBD1 (6 bases). Germline V lookup: CDR1 ENHRY, CDR2 SYGVKD. This CDR3 region has 15 residues. V lost 4 bases and J 2 bases, leaving 15 bases between the germline ends. The CDR3 protein is CAISGAQGNPYEQYF. The CDR3 DNA follows: TGTGCCATCAGTGGTGCGCAGGGGAACCCCTACGAGCAGTACTTC.

This chain links TRBV28 with TRBJ2-7, with D possibly being TRBD1 (5 bases). Trimming stripped 3 bases from V and 5 bases from J, with 14 bases between. The CDR3 has 14 amino acids. Germline CDR1 reads MDHEN; CDR2 reads SYDVKM. CDR3 nucleotide sequence: TGTGCCAGCAGTTTCTCCGGGCAGGGCAACGAGCAGTACTTC. It codes for CASSFSGQGNEQYF.

The sample holds a few counts of this clone. Within the sample, other DNA sequences also encode this same CDR3. The chain recombines TRBV19 with TRBJ2-7, with TRBD1 identical over 7 bases. V shed 6 bases and J 6 bases; nucleotides not matched to a gene: 5. Germline CDR1 is LNHDA and CDR2 is SQIVND (reference sequence). The CDR3 is made up of 12 amino acids. The CDR3 loop reads CASSTSGGEQYF. The CDR3 region has the DNA TGTGCCAGTAGCACCTCAGGGGGCGAGCAGTACTTC.